Presented here are 26 T cell receptor beta chains from one specimen sequenced in a study of blood T cell repertoires in COVID-19. Profiling relied on immunoSEQ multiplex PCR, and the TCRdb table lists in-frame clones only, not all of them. The table lists roughly 200,000 clones, more than 70% of them singletons. Sequenced input: peripheral blood. The receptor set was obtained from a woman of 80 years or more with active or convalescent COVID-19.

DNA of the CDR3: TGTGCCAGCAGCGTAGCCGGTTCCAACACTGAAGCTTTCTTT. Its protein is CASSVAGSNTEAFF. V and J are TRBV9 and TRBJ1-1; D unresolved. The length of the CDR3 is 14 residues. V gave up 0 bases and J gave up 2 bases, with 8 bases separating them. Germline loops: CDR1 SGDLS, CDR2 YYNGEE.

The gene calls are TRBV25-1 and TRBJ2-1; 11 nucleotides agree with TRBD2. Germline V CDR1 and CDR2: MGHDK, SYGVNS. The CDR3 runs to 15 residues. With 2 bases clipped from V and 8 bases from J, the junction kept 5 bases outside the gene matches. The CDR3 loop reads CASSERSGGVDEQFF. The CDR3 DNA follows: TGTGCCAGCAGTGAACGTAGCGGGGGGGTCGATGAGCAGTTCTTC. The full variable domain, rest sourced from reference TRBV25-1 and TRBJ2-1, is EADIYQTPRYLVIGTGKKITLECSQTMGHDKMYWYQQDPGMELHLIHYSYGVNSTEKGDLSSESTVSRIRTEHFPLTLESARPSHTSQYLCASSERSGGVDEQFFGPGTRLTVL.

This chain joins TRBV5-1 and TRBJ2-5, with TRBD1 matching over 8 bases. There are 15 residues in the CDR3. Germline trimming cut 2 bases from V and 1 base from J; bases unmatched to any gene: 4. Germline V gene sequence: CDR1 SGHRS, CDR2 YFSETQ. In DNA, the CDR3 is TGCGCCAGCAGCTTAACGGGACAGGCCCAAGAGACCCAGTACTTC. It translates to CASSLTGQAQETQYF.

The chain employs TRBV5-1 and TRBJ1-5; a possible D gene is TRBD1 (6 bases). The germline V gene encodes CDR1 SGHRS and CDR2 YFSETQ. Deletions cut 4 bases from V and 5 bases from J, with 10 bases between. The CDR3 consists of 13 residues. The CDR3 is CASSLRGDQPQHF. The CDR3 DNA reads as TGCGCCAGCAGCCTCAGGGGTGATCAGCCCCAGCATTTT.

The chain recombines TRBV11-2 with TRBJ2-1, with 8 positions matching TRBD2. Trimming cost V 1 base and J 4 bases; bases outside gene matches: 0. This CDR3 comprises 14 residues. Germline assignment: CDR1 SGHAT and CDR2 FQNNGV. The DNA of the CDR3 is TGTGCCAGCAGCTTAGCGGGGGGGTACAATGAGCAGTTCTTC. Translating gives CASSLAGGYNEQFF.

There are many counts of this clone. The chain recombines TRBV4-1 with TRBJ2-2; TRBD1 is a possible D gene (6 bases). The CDR3 length is 16 residues. The V end was cut by 0 bases, the J end by 6 bases, with 14 bases between. The V gene's germline CDR1 is MGHRA and CDR2 YSYEKL. This chain's CDR3 is CASSQDLWGPAGELFF. CDR3 in DNA: TGCGCCAGCAGCCAAGATCTATGGGGGCCGGCCGGGGAGCTGTTTTTT.

The V call is TRBV29-1, the J call TRBJ1-2, with 9 positions matching TRBD1. The CDR3 length is 13 residues. Unmatched junction bases numbered 10, after V lost 6 bases and J lost 8 bases. Germline V gives CDR1 SQVTM, CDR2 ANQGSEA. The CDR3 protein is CSVGDRAQEGYTF. The CDR3 DNA sequence: TGCAGCGTAGGGGACAGGGCCCAGGAGGGCTACACCTTC.

The V gene is TRBV5-1, the J gene TRBJ2-7; 7 bases are a match to TRBD1. The germline V gene encodes CDR1 SGHRS and CDR2 YFSETQ. J was trimmed by 2 bases and V by 4 bases; bases with no gene match: 6. This CDR3 has 14 amino acids. The CDR3 loop reads CASSTTTGPYEQYF. The CDR3 DNA reads as TGCGCCAGCAGCACTACGACAGGGCCCTACGAGCAGTACTTC. The full variable domain, in which reference TRBV5-1 and TRBJ2-7 provide the parts outside the CDR3, is KAGVTQTPRYLIKTRGQQVTLSCSPISGHRSVSWYQQTPGQGLQFLFEYFSETQRNKGNFPGRFSGRQFSNSRSEMNVSTLELGDSALYLCASSTTTGPYEQYFGPGTRLTVT.

The rearrangement joins TRBV5-1 to TRBJ2-1; D is uncertain. Germline CDR1 SGHRS, CDR2 YFSETQ. With 3 bases removed from V and 8 bases from J, the gap between germline ends came to 12 bases. The CDR3 length is 13 residues. The CDR3 bases are TGCGCCAGCAGCTCGCGGCTCCCGGATGAGCAGTTCTTC. It translates to CASSSRLPDEQFF.

The V and J genes are TRBV29-1 and TRBJ1-1, with D perhaps matching TRBD1 (6 bases). This CDR3 is 13 amino acids long. Per germline, CDR1 SQVTM and CDR2 ANQGSEA. V lost 7 bases to trimming and J lost 4 bases, with 16 bases between them. The CDR3 loop reads CSGYSGVGTEAFF. The CDR3 nucleotides read TGCAGCGGCTACTCAGGGGTAGGCACTGAAGCTTTCTTT.

The sample holds one count of this clone. V usage is TRBV5-4 and J usage is TRBJ2-2; weak D call: TRBD2 (6 bases). The CDR3 covers 17 residues. Germline assignment: CDR1 SGHNT and CDR2 YYREEE (reference sequence). V was shortened by 2 bases and J by 5 bases, with 19 bases between the two germline ends. The CDR3: CASSFSASAFSTGELFF. The CDR3 coding sequence is TGTGCCAGCAGCTTTTCGGCTAGCGCATTCTCAACCGGGGAGCTGTTTTTT.

The chain is built from TRBV10-2 and TRBJ1-1; maybe TRBD1 (6 bases). The CDR3 is 14 residues long. Looked up from germline, CDR1 is WSHSY and CDR2 is SAAADI. The V end lost 0 bases, the J end lost 4 bases, and 9 bases lay between the germline ends. This CDR3 is CASSESKGVTEAFF. The CDR3, as DNA: TGCGCCAGCAGTGAGTCGAAGGGGGTCACTGAAGCTTTCTTT.

This chain links TRBV27 with TRBJ1-4, with a weak D call TRBD1 (6 bases). The CDR3 contains 14 residues. V was trimmed by 5 bases and J by 3 bases, leaving 10 bases between them. Per germline, CDR1 MNHEY and CDR2 SMNVEV (reference sequence). CDR3: CASSGRGPNEKLFF. CDR3 sequence (DNA): TGTGCCAGCAGTGGCAGGGGTCCTAATGAAAAACTGTTTTTT. Together with reference TRBV27 and TRBJ1-4, the CDR3 gives the full variable domain: EAQVTQNPRYLITVTGKKLTVTCSQNMNHEYMSWYRQDPGLGLRQIYYSMNVEVTDKGDVPEGYKVSRKEKRNFPLILESPSPNQTSLYFCASSGRGPNEKLFFGSGTQLSVL.

V and J are TRBV6-2 or TRBV6-3 and TRBJ2-5, with a tentative D call TRBD1 (6 bases). V lost 6 bases and J 5 bases, leaving 13 bases between the germline ends. Germline assignment: CDR1 MNHEY and CDR2 SVGEGT. The CDR3 loop spans 13 amino acids. CDR3 bases: TGTGCCAGCAGCAGGGGTGGGGCGGAGACCCAGTACTTC. This translates into CASSRGGAETQYF.

The chain has TRBV29-1 and TRBJ1-2; 8 bases are shared with TRBD1. Germline V gene lookup returns CDR1 SQVTM and CDR2 ANQGSEA. After removal of 1 base from V and 2 bases from J, the junction contained 3 bases not matched to a gene. The CDR3 is 14 residues long. The CDR3 coding sequence is TGCAGCGTTGAAGGGACAGGGTCCAACTATGGCTACACCTTC. Its translation is CSVEGTGSNYGYTF.

The rearrangement uses TRBV7-8 and TRBJ2-2; 15 nucleotides align to TRBD2. Trimming at V came to 6 bases and at J to 1 base, leaving 6 bases not matched to a gene. The CDR3 loop spans 18 amino acids. Germline V gives CDR1 SGHVS, CDR2 FQNEAQ. The CDR3 loop reads CASRPGLAGGRNTGELFF. CDR3 coding DNA: TGTGCCAGCAGACCGGGACTAGCGGGGGGCCGGAACACCGGGGAGCTGTTTTTT. The full variable domain, in which reference TRBV7-8 and TRBJ2-2 provide the parts outside the CDR3, is GAGVSQSPRYKVAKRGQDVALRCDPISGHVSLFWYQQALGQGPEFLTYFQNEAQLDKSGLPSDRFFAERPEGSVSTLKIQRTQQEDSAVYLCASRPGLAGGRNTGELFFGEGSRLTVL.

The chain has TRBV5-1 and TRBJ1-1; D might be TRBD1 (6 bases). This CDR3 has 16 residues. The V gene's germline CDR1 is SGHRS and CDR2 YFSETQ. The V and J ends lost 2 bases and 0 bases respectively, with 14 bases between them. The CDR3: CASSLTPGGMNTEAFF. DNA of the CDR3: TGCGCCAGCAGCTTAACCCCTGGGGGCATGAACACTGAAGCTTTCTTT.

The rearrangement uses TRBV7-9 and TRBJ2-3; the D gene is possibly TRBD2 (7 bases). The CDR3 extends over 16 amino acids. Germline-derived CDR1 and CDR2 are SEHNR and FQNEAQ (reference sequence). The V end was cut by 1 base, the J end by 7 bases, with 18 bases between. CDR3 loop: CASSLDGGANVNTQYF. The CDR3 coding sequence is TGTGCCAGCAGCTTAGATGGGGGGGCAAACGTTAATACGCAGTATTTT. Filled out from reference TRBV7-9 and TRBJ2-3, the complete variable domain reads DTGVSQNPRHKITKRGQNVTFRCDPISEHNRLYWYRQTLGQGPEFLTYFQNEAQLEKSRLLSDRFSAERPKGSFSTLEIQRTEQGDSAMYLCASSLDGGANVNTQYFGPGTRLTVL.

This chain connects TRBV11-2 to TRBJ1-1; D is undetermined. Looked up from germline, CDR1 is SGHAT and CDR2 is FQNNGV. The CDR3 is 13 amino acids. Trimming removed 2 bases at V and 3 bases at J, with 7 bases between. CDR3 residues: CASSLIGDTEAFF. In DNA, the CDR3 is TGTGCCAGCAGCTTAATCGGAGACACTGAAGCTTTCTTT.

This clone was seen just once. J is TRBJ1-1 and V is TRBV15, with D possibly TRBD1 on 6 matching bases. V shed 1 base and J shed 0 bases, with 9 bases lying between them. CDR1 and CDR2 from the germline V gene are LNHNV and YYDKDF (reference sequence). The CDR3 length is 15 residues. CDR3 protein: CATSRVTGMNTEAFF. The CDR3 region has the DNA TGTGCCACCAGCAGAGTCACAGGGATGAACACTGAAGCTTTCTTT.

The chain couples TRBV2 to TRBJ2-7, with 11 nucleotides matching TRBD2. CDR1 is SNHLY, CDR2 FYNNEI, per germline. The V gene end was trimmed by 2 bases and the J gene end by 3 bases; junction bases not matched to a gene: 6. The CDR3 contains 16 residues. The CDR3 sequence is CASSEFRLAGGYEQYF. The CDR3 DNA reads TGTGCCAGCAGTGAATTTCGGCTAGCGGGGGGCTACGAGCAGTACTTC.

The V call is TRBV5-1, the J call TRBJ2-1, with TRBD1 identical over 9 bases. CDR1 SGHRS and CDR2 YFSETQ come from the germline V gene. V gave up 4 bases and J gave up 1 base; unmatched junction bases: 6. The length of the CDR3 is 16 residues. CDR3 DNA: TGCGCCAGCAGCCCGGCCGGGACAGGGTCCTACAATGAGCAGTTCTTC. This translates into CASSPAGTGSYNEQFF.

The chain joins TRBV6-2 or TRBV6-3 to TRBJ1-6, with D uncertain. Trimming removed 3 bases at V and 9 bases at J, with 12 bases between. This CDR3 contains 14 residues. The V gene's germline CDR1 is MNHEY and CDR2 SVGEGT. This CDR3 is CASSYTGGSSPLHF. The CDR3 DNA reads TGTGCCAGCAGTTATACGGGAGGGAGTTCACCCCTCCACTTT.

This chain links TRBV2 with TRBJ1-6; 8 nucleotides line up with TRBD1. The CDR3 loop spans 15 amino acids. V was clipped by 10 bases and J by 10 bases; unmatched bases: 15. Germline CDR1 and CDR2: SNHLY and FYNNEI. CDR3 amino acids: CATRKKTGDDSPLHF. The CDR3 region has the DNA TGTGCCACCCGGAAAAAGACAGGGGACGACTCACCCCTCCACTTT.

The J gene is TRBJ1-3, the V gene TRBV7-2; D is unresolved. CDR1 is SGHTA, CDR2 FQGNSA, per germline. The CDR3 length is 17 residues. V gave up 5 bases and J gave up 0 bases, with 17 bases separating them. The CDR3: CASSKAPDWGSGNTIYF. CDR3 nucleotide sequence: TGTGCCAGCAGCAAGGCCCCGGACTGGGGCTCTGGAAACACCATATATTTT.

The chain joins TRBV4-3 to TRBJ1-5; D perhaps matches TRBD1 (5 bases). Germline V lookup: CDR1 LGHNA, CDR2 YSLEER. CDR3 length: 18 residues. Trimming cost V 0 bases and J 3 bases, with 18 bases left between them. The CDR3 region has the DNA TGCGCCAGCAGCCAAGACTGGAGGGGCAGGACTTACAATCAGCCCCAGCATTTT. It encodes CASSQDWRGRTYNQPQHF.